This is a list of T cell receptor beta chains from one sample in a study of follicular helper T cells after annual influenza vaccination. Profiling relied on immunoSEQ multiplex PCR, and the TCRdb table lists in-frame clones only, not all of them. The sample lists 26,000 or so clones, roughly 80% occurring once. This material consisted of CXCR5+ CD38- circulating T follicular helper cells from blood, taken on the day of influenza vaccination. These receptors originate from an adult who received the influenza vaccine. Both conserved end residues are part of each CDR3. D genes are given only for firm matches. Clone size is not always given. Where it is, it says once, few, many or a class for expanded clones.

CDR3 length,J gene,D gene,clone size,V gene,CDR3 DNA,CDR3 protein
14,TRBJ1-1,TRBD1,-,TRBV6-5,TGTGCCAGCAGTGCGGCCAGGGGGCGTGGGGAAGCTTTCTTT,CASSAARGRGEAFF
13,TRBJ1-1,-,-,TRBV30,TGTGCCTGGAGCAGGGACTCCTACACTGAAGCTTTCTTT,CAWSRDSYTEAFF
16,TRBJ2-2,TRBD1,-,TRBV7-9,TGTGCCAGCAGCTTCCCGGAGAGGGGGCGCACCGGGGAGCTGTTTTTT,CASSFPERGRTGELFF
13,TRBJ1-1,-,few,TRBV9,TGTGCCAGCAGCGTTGAGCTGAACACTGAAGCTTTCTTT,CASSVELNTEAFF
16,TRBJ2-1,TRBD1,-,TRBV5-1,TGCGCCAGCAGCCCCTCGCCGGGACAGGCTCGCAATGAGCAGTTCTTC,CASSPSPGQARNEQFF
15,TRBJ2-5,TRBD1,-,TRBV2,TGTGCCACAACCGGGACAGGCTTACAAGGGGAGACCCAGTACTTC,CATTGTGLQGETQYF
17,TRBJ1-3,TRBD1,-,TRBV7-2,TGTGCCAGCAGCTTAGTAGGGACAGGGGGGTCTGGAAACACCATATATTTT,CASSLVGTGGSGNTIYF
15,TRBJ2-7,TRBD1,once,TRBV28,TGTGCCAGCAGTTTAACCGGGACAGGGACATACGAGCAGTACTTC,CASSLTGTGTYEQYF
13,TRBJ2-5,-,once,TRBV19,TGTGCCAGTAGTATGACAGCCCAAGAGACCCAGTACTTC,CASSMTAQETQYF
16,TRBJ2-3,-,-,TRBV5-1,TGCGCCAGCAGCTTGGCCTTCGGGGGGCTCACAGATACGCAGTATTTT,CASSLAFGGLTDTQYF
13,TRBJ1-1,TRBD1,-,TRBV19,TGTGCCAGTAGTCCTCAGGGGGTCGGTGAAGCTTTCTTT,CASSPQGVGEAFF
14,TRBJ1-4,-,-,TRBV13,TGTGCCAGCAGCTCCCGGGGGGCGCGATCAAAACTGTTTTTT,CASSSRGARSKLFF
15,TRBJ2-7,-,once,TRBV2,TGTGCCAGCAGTGAACAGGGTCTCTTAACCTACGAGCAGTACTTC,CASSEQGLLTYEQYF
15,TRBJ1-6,-,-,TRBV28,TGTGCCAGCAAGGAGTCAAGCTCCTATAATTCACCCCTCCACTTT,CASKESSSYNSPLHF
16,TRBJ2-7,TRBD1,-,TRBV6-1,TGTGCCAGCAGTGTAAAAGCCGGGACAGGGCCCTACGAGCAGTACTTC,CASSVKAGTGPYEQYF
18,TRBJ2-5,TRBD2,-,TRBV11-2,TGTGCCAGCAGCCAGCTGGCGGGAGCCTTTAGGATGGCCGAGACCCAGTACTTC,CASSQLAGAFRMAETQYF
14,TRBJ1-2,TRBD1,-,TRBV7-2,TGTGCCAGCAGCCCTGACAGGGGGCGCCAAGGCTACACCTTC,CASSPDRGRQGYTF
15,TRBJ1-4,TRBD1,-,TRBV4-2,TGTGCCAGCAGCCAGAAGGGGGCAAGGAATGAAAAACTGTTTTTT,CASSQKGARNEKLFF
12,TRBJ1-1,-,-,TRBV2,TGTGCCAGCAGGGGGAGGAACACTGAAGCTTTCTTT,CASRGRNTEAFF
14,TRBJ1-1,TRBD1,-,TRBV5-4,TGTGCCAGCAGCCTCGGGACAGTGAACACTGAAGCTTTCTTT,CASSLGTVNTEAFF
16,TRBJ2-1,-,-,TRBV10-2,TGCGCCAGCAGTGAGAGGACTATCAGCTCCTACAATGAGCAGTTCTTC,CASSERTISSYNEQFF
15,TRBJ2-3,TRBD2,few,TRBV7-9,TGTGCCAGCAGCTTAGCGGGGAGGGAGGAAGATACGCAGTATTTT,CASSLAGREEDTQYF
14,TRBJ2-2,TRBD1,medium-sized,TRBV5-1,TGCGCCAGCAGCTTGGGGGACAGGACCGGGGAGCTGTTTTTT,CASSLGDRTGELFF
16,TRBJ1-1,TRBD1,-,TRBV7-8,TGTGCCAGCAGCTTAGTTCGGGACAGGGGGCACACTGAAGCTTTCTTT,CASSLVRDRGHTEAFF
16,TRBJ2-2,TRBD1,-,TRBV5-4,TGTGCCAGCAGCGGCCGGACAGGGGGGGACACCGGGGAGCTGTTTTTT,CASSGRTGGDTGELFF
13,TRBJ2-5,TRBD2,-,TRBV7-9,TGTGCCACCCGCCCTAGCGGGCGGGGCCCCCAGTACTTC,CATRPSGRGPQYF
15,TRBJ1-1,TRBD1,-,TRBV6-6,TGTGCCAGCAGTTATAGAGGGGGCGAAGAAACTGAAGCTTTCTTT,CASSYRGGEETEAFF
15,TRBJ2-7,-,-,TRBV7-2,TGTGCCAGCAAGAAACAAGACGGGGTTTCCTACGAGCAGTACTTC,CASKKQDGVSYEQYF
13,TRBJ1-1,TRBD1,-,TRBV6-5,TGTGCCAGCTCAGGGGGCTCTACGGTAGAAGCTTTCTTT,CASSGGSTVEAFF
13,TRBJ1-1,-,-,TRBV11-2,TGTGCCAGCGGTCGAGGGGGGAACACTGAAGCTTTCTTT,CASGRGGNTEAFF
14,TRBJ2-7,TRBD1,-,TRBV28,TGTGCCAGCAGTTTTAGCGACAGGGAATACGAGCAGTACTTC,CASSFSDREYEQYF
15,TRBJ1-4,TRBD1,-,TRBV2,TGTGCCAGCAACAGGAGGGACAGCAAAGTAGAAAAACTGTTTTTT,CASNRRDSKVEKLFF
14,TRBJ1-5,-,once,TRBV5-4,TGTGCCTTTCACACGGGGGGGACCGTACAGCCCCAGCATTTT,CAFHTGGTVQPQHF
13,TRBJ2-7,TRBD2,-,TRBV28,TGTGCCAGCAGTTCCAGCGGGAGTGACGAGCAGTACTTC,CASSSSGSDEQYF
17,TRBJ1-4,-,once,TRBV12-2,TGTGCAAGTCGCTTAGCCAAGGAGGGGACCGATAACGAAAAACTGTTTTTT,CASRLAKEGTDNEKLFF
12,TRBJ2-2,-,-,TRBV6-1,TGTGCCAGCAGTGTGGCAATCGGGGAGCTGTTTTTT,CASSVAIGELFF
17,TRBJ2-7,TRBD1,-,TRBV4-1,TGCGCCAGCAGCCAAGATTGGGGGACAGGGTTTTCCTACGAGCAGTACTTC,CASSQDWGTGFSYEQYF
13,TRBJ1-1,-,-,TRBV5-1,TGCGCCAGCAGCATACAGGAGAACACTGAAGCTTTCTTT,CASSIQENTEAFF
15,TRBJ2-6,-,-,TRBV2,TGTGCCAGCAGTCCTGACAGATCTGGGGCCAACGTCCTGACTTTC,CASSPDRSGANVLTF
14,TRBJ1-5,-,-,TRBV2,TGTGCCAGCAGTCAGGGACACAGCAATCAGCCCCAGCATTTT,CASSQGHSNQPQHF
15,TRBJ1-1,-,-,TRBV6-5,TGTGCCAGCAGTTACCGGCAGGGAAGGAAGACTGAAGCTTTCTTT,CASSYRQGRKTEAFF
15,TRBJ2-1,TRBD2,once,TRBV5-1,TGCGCCAGCAGCTACCCCGGGACTAGTATCAATGAGCAGTTCTTC,CASSYPGTSINEQFF
14,TRBJ1-5,TRBD1,-,TRBV5-1,TGCGCCAGCAGCTTGGGACAGGGTGAGCAGCCCCAGCATTTT,CASSLGQGEQPQHF
15,TRBJ2-7,TRBD1,-,TRBV6-5,TGTGCCAGCAGTTGGGGACAGGGCAATACCTACGAGCAGTACTTC,CASSWGQGNTYEQYF